This T cell receptor (beta chain) was identified in a study of blood T cell repertoires in COVID-19. In the study overall: COVID-19 samples from acute and convalescent phases originated in the United States, Italy and Spain. The analysed material was cDNA or gDNA that came from T cells, B-cell-depleted T cells, or PBMCs.

Original processing methods: Quantification of nucleated cells was approximated via reference gene primer amplification. Clones were sequenced by immunoSEQ multiplex PCR, and TCRdb holds only the in-frame ones, with some missing. V and J calls and clone size are as listed in that table; D and trimming were resolved from the DNA. The sample includes about 120,000 clones, around 87% seen only once; the top ten take 25% to 30%. This clone was counted a single time. With 5 bases removed from V and 1 base from J, the gap between germline ends came to 11 bases. CDR3 length equals 14 residues. Germline CDR1 reads SGHNT; CDR2 reads YENEEA.

The receptor's source is a woman in her seventies with acute or convalescent COVID-19. The chain links TRBV11-3 to TRBJ1-1; no reliable D call. The sequenced material came from peripheral blood. The CDR3 spells CASSEPTQNTEAFF. CDR3 sequence (DNA): TGTGCCAGCAGCGAGCCCACGCAGAACACTGAAGCTTTCTTT.